This T cell receptor (beta chain) was observed in a study of CD8 T cells in ankylosing spondylitis. Germline V gene sequence: CDR1 ENHRY, CDR2 SYGVKD. This CDR3 has 16 amino acids. Trimming took 1 base from V and 2 from J, leaving 12 bases between them. Researchers built TCR beta libraries using quantitative 5'-RACE with molecular barcodes. One entry per CDR3 protein, called by TCRdb with MiXCR from the 5' RACE reads. The table records fewer than 250,000 distinct CDR3 sequences, 20% to 30% of them present only once. Sequenced input: blood, either unsorted or a sorted T cell fraction (not recorded which). The rearrangement joins TRBV10-3 to TRBJ2-1; D may be TRBD2 (6 bases). This sequence was found in a male donor with ankylosing spondylitis or in good health (not recorded which). CDR3 sequence (DNA): TGTGCCATCAGTGAGTGGAGGGAGAGACCCTACAATGAGCAGTTCTTC. It translates to CAISEWRERPYNEQFF.